A selection of T cell receptor beta chains follows, all from one sample in a study of T cell responses to AZD1222 COVID-19 vaccine. Sequenced by immunoSEQ multiplex PCR; TCRdb stores in-frame clones only, minus some. Altogether roughly 120,000 clones are present, around 85% being singletons, with the ten largest covering roughly 3.9%. Material: peripheral blood, obtained on day 0 of MenACWY control vaccination. The receptors were gathered from an adult in good health. Each CDR3 is given with its conserved first and last residue. A D gene is named only where the DNA matches it firmly. Clone size is stated in some rows and not others, as once, few, many or a class when expanded.

clone_size	d_call	v_call	cdr3_length	j_call	cdr3_aa	cdr3_nt
NA	NA	TRBV5-5	14	TRBJ1-1	CASSPLLTRTEAFF	TGTGCCAGCAGCCCGTTGTTGACCAGAACTGAAGCTTTCTTT
NA	TRBD2	TRBV7-2	15	TRBJ2-7	CASSSSGGASYEQYF	TGTGCCAGCAGCTCCAGCGGGGGCGCCTCCTACGAGCAGTACTTC
once	NA	TRBV18	12	TRBJ2-1	CASSPLAIEQFF	TGTGCCAGCTCACCTCTAGCGATTGAGCAGTTCTTC
NA	NA	TRBV5-1	14	TRBJ1-2	CASSLGTANYGYTF	TGCGCCAGCAGCTTGGGGACAGCTAACTATGGCTACACCTTC
NA	NA	TRBV11-2	16	TRBJ1-1	CASSLDPPGVNTEAFF	TGTGCCAGCAGCTTAGACCCCCCGGGGGTGAACACTGAAGCTTTCTTT
NA	NA	TRBV18	16	TRBJ2-4	CASSPRGRGGQNIQYF	TGTGCCAGCTCACCACGGGGCAGGGGTGGCCAAAACATTCAGTACTTC
NA	TRBD1	TRBV7-9	14	TRBJ2-5	CASSRQGSQETQYF	TGTGCCAGCAGCCGACAGGGCTCACAAGAGACCCAGTACTTC
NA	NA	TRBV7-6	14	TRBJ2-2	CASSLARNTGELFF	TGTGCCAGCAGCTTAGCCAGGAACACCGGGGAGCTGTTTTTT
NA	NA	TRBV7-9	14	TRBJ2-7	CASSPPQGYYEQYF	TGTGCCAGCAGCCCCCCCCAGGGATACTACGAGCAGTACTTC
few	NA	TRBV9	13	TRBJ1-2	CASSVLGAGGYTF	TGTGCCAGCAGCGTACTGGGGGCAGGCGGCTACACCTTC
NA	NA	TRBV6-4	16	TRBJ1-2	CASSDSSQAGYDGYTF	TGTGCCAGCAGTGACTCGAGTCAGGCGGGGTATGATGGCTACACCTTC
NA	NA	TRBV4-3	15	TRBJ2-1	CASSQDLGPYNEQFF	TGCGCCAGCAGCCAAGATCTGGGACCTTACAATGAGCAGTTCTTC
NA	TRBD1	TRBV20-1	13	TRBJ1-2	CSASRDRDYGYTF	TGCAGTGCTAGTAGGGACAGGGACTATGGCTACACCTTC
NA	NA	TRBV12-3/TRBV12-4	12	TRBJ1-2	CASSPWNYGYTF	TGTGCCAGCAGCCCTTGGAACTATGGCTACACCTTC
NA	TRBD1	TRBV7-2	18	TRBJ1-2	CASSLTSTGGLGNYGYTF	TGTGCCAGCAGCTTAACTTCGACAGGGGGCTTGGGAAACTATGGCTACACCTTC
NA	TRBD2	TRBV24-1	15	TRBJ2-5	CATSDTRGEGETQYF	TGTGCCACCAGTGATACCCGGGGGGAAGGGGAGACCCAGTACTTC
NA	NA	TRBV5-1	12	TRBJ1-2	CASSPDVDGYTF	TGCGCCAGCAGCCCCGACGTTGATGGCTACACCTTC
NA	NA	TRBV3-1/TRBV3-2	17	TRBJ2-1	CASSQDRTAGAYNEQFF	TGTGCCAGCAGCCAAGATAGGACCGCGGGGGCTTACAATGAGCAGTTCTTC
NA	NA	TRBV20-1	10	TRBJ1-2	CSARQVLYTF	TGCAGTGCCAGACAGGTTCTCTACACCTTC
NA	NA	TRBV19	13	TRBJ2-1	CASSTPNPDEQFF	TGTGCCAGTAGTACCCCCAACCCTGATGAGCAGTTCTTC
NA	TRBD1	TRBV5-6	14	TRBJ1-4	CASSWGQPNEKLFF	TGTGCCAGCAGCTGGGGACAGCCTAATGAAAAACTGTTTTTT
NA	TRBD1	TRBV30	14	TRBJ1-2	CAWSNRGQGNGYTF	TGTGCCTGGAGTAACAGGGGGCAAGGGAATGGCTACACCTTC
NA	NA	TRBV2	12	TRBJ1-2	CASRRGNYGYTF	TGTGCCAGCAGGAGGGGGAACTATGGCTACACCTTC
NA	NA	TRBV7-2	15	TRBJ2-1	CASSLEGGQYNEQFF	TGTGCCAGCAGCCTCGAGGGCGGGCAATACAATGAGCAGTTCTTC
once	NA	TRBV28	16	TRBJ1-5	CASSLSGATPNQPQHF	TGTGCCAGCAGTTTATCGGGGGCTACCCCTAATCAGCCCCAGCATTTT
NA	NA	TRBV28	12	TRBJ1-2	CASRGGNGGYTF	TGTGCCAGCCGTGGCGGTAACGGGGGCTACACCTTC
NA	NA	TRBV5-1	14	TRBJ1-2	CASSLARDGFGYTF	TGCGCCAGCAGCTTGGCCAGGGATGGGTTTGGCTACACCTTC
NA	NA	TRBV20-1	10	TRBJ2-3	CSASGDTQYF	TGCAGTGCTAGTGGGGATACGCAGTATTTT
NA	NA	TRBV6-2/TRBV6-3	13	TRBJ1-2	CASSYKTNYGYTF	TGTGCCAGCAGTTATAAGACTAACTATGGCTACACCTTC
NA	NA	TRBV15	15	TRBJ2-3	CATTVVGLGADTQYF	TGTGCCACCACGGTCGTCGGGCTCGGGGCAGATACGCAGTATTTT
NA	TRBD2	TRBV19	14	TRBJ2-7	CASSEAGGSYEQYF	TGTGCCAGTAGCGAGGCGGGGGGTTCCTACGAGCAGTACTTC
NA	NA	TRBV19	13	TRBJ2-1	CASSSSEYNEQFF	TGTGCCAGTAGCTCTTCAGAGTACAATGAGCAGTTCTTC
NA	NA	TRBV5-1	14	TRBJ1-2	CASSFSPGAGGYTF	TGCGCCAGCAGCTTCTCCCCCGGCGCCGGGGGCTACACCTTC
NA	TRBD1	TRBV9	11	TRBJ2-7	CASSAGGEQYF	TGTGCCAGCAGCGCAGGGGGCGAGCAGTACTTC
NA	TRBD1	TRBV9	14	TRBJ1-2	CASSVGRGASGYTF	TGTGCCAGCAGCGTGGGCAGGGGGGCAAGTGGCTACACCTTC
NA	NA	TRBV7-8	15	TRBJ1-6	CASIPFLPGLSPLHF	TGTGCCAGCATCCCCTTTCTTCCAGGGCTTTCACCCCTCCACTTT
NA	NA	TRBV6-5	13	TRBJ2-7	CASKVAGQNLQYF	TGTGCCAGCAAAGTAGCGGGACAGAACTTGCAGTACTTC
few	NA	TRBV18	14	TRBJ1-1	CASSPLQGSTEAFF	TGTGCCAGCTCACCACTACAGGGAAGTACTGAAGCTTTCTTT
NA	TRBD2	TRBV11-2	15	TRBJ2-3	CASSRSGLAPDTQYF	TGTGCCAGCAGCCGGTCGGGACTAGCCCCAGATACGCAGTATTTT
NA	NA	TRBV5-8	12	TRBJ2-7	CASSLAPLEQYF	TGTGCCAGCAGCTTGGCCCCTCTCGAGCAGTACTTC
NA	NA	TRBV14	17	TRBJ2-1	CASSFSGKMELNNEQFF	TGTGCCAGCAGCTTTTCGGGGAAGATGGAGTTGAACAATGAGCAGTTCTTC
NA	NA	TRBV10-3	17	TRBJ2-1	CAISESILTGRYNEQFF	TGTGCCATCAGTGAGTCGATTCTTACGGGGCGCTACAATGAGCAGTTCTTC
NA	TRBD2	TRBV5-4	14	TRBJ2-1	CASSLAGGPGEQFF	TGTGCCAGCAGCTTAGCGGGGGGGCCTGGCGAGCAGTTCTTC
NA	NA	TRBV9	14	TRBJ1-6	CASSVTDSYSPLHF	TGTGCCAGCAGCGTGACAGACAGTTATTCACCCCTCCACTTT
NA	NA	TRBV6-5	16	TRBJ1-2	CASSYWGSDSYYGYTF	TGTGCCAGCAGTTACTGGGGGTCGGACAGCTACTATGGCTACACCTTC
once	NA	TRBV29-1	13	TRBJ1-2	CSVEGWQGGGYTF	TGCAGCGTTGAAGGGTGGCAGGGCGGTGGCTACACCTTC
NA	TRBD1	TRBV24-1	16	TRBJ2-3	CATHDGGTGILGTQYF	TGTGCCACCCATGACGGGGGGACAGGGATCTTGGGTACGCAGTATTTT
NA	TRBD2	TRBV5-6	14	TRBJ2-3	CASSLELAGSAQYF	TGTGCCAGCAGCTTGGAACTAGCGGGTTCAGCGCAGTATTTT
NA	NA	TRBV9	12	TRBJ1-3	CASSSVRNTIYF	TGTGCCAGCTCGTCCGTAAGAAACACCATATATTTT
NA	NA	TRBV2	16	TRBJ1-2	CASSGGGTGANYGYTF	TGTGCCAGCAGCGGGGGGGGGACCGGAGCTAACTATGGCTACACCTTC
NA	TRBD1	TRBV11-1	15	TRBJ1-1	CASSLAGQGRPEAFF	TGTGCCAGCAGCTTAGCGGGACAGGGGAGGCCTGAAGCTTTCTTT
once	NA	TRBV28	19	TRBJ2-2	CASQLAGYTDRGRTGELFF	TGTGCCAGCCAATTAGCGGGATACACCGACAGGGGCCGGACCGGGGAGCTGTTTTTT
NA	NA	TRBV2	14	TRBJ1-5	CASREFREPWPQHF	TGTGCCAGCAGGGAATTTCGGGAGCCCTGGCCCCAGCATTTT
NA	NA	TRBV5-1	15	TRBJ2-3	CASSLGEGPPDTQYF	TGCGCCAGCAGCTTGGGGGAAGGGCCCCCTGATACGCAGTATTTT
NA	TRBD1	TRBV28	16	TRBJ1-5	CASSLGTGARNQPQHF	TGTGCCAGCAGTTTAGGTACAGGGGCCCGCAATCAGCCCCAGCATTTT